This is a list of T cell receptor beta chains from one sample in a study of T cell repertoires in ileal Crohn's disease. Method: immunoSEQ multiplex PCR; TCRdb's copy keeps in-frame clones and lacks some. The sample holds roughly 60,000 clones, roughly nine tenths seen once. The specimen sequenced was ileal tissue. The receptors derive from an adult with Crohn's disease. The CDR3 runs from the conserved cysteine through the conserved F or W. D genes are given only for firm matches. Clone size is shown for a subset of rows, as once, few, many or a class of expanded clone.

v_gene	d_gene	abundance	j_gene	CDR3aa	CDR3nt
TRBV2	-	-	TRBJ1-1	CASRRQAEAFF	TGTGCCAGCAGACGACAGGCGGAGGCTTTCTTT
TRBV5-6	-	-	TRBJ2-1	CASSRLGVDEQFF	TGTGCCAGCAGCCGTCTCGGGGTCGATGAGCAGTTCTTC
TRBV6-4	TRBD1	-	TRBJ2-7	CASSPRLTGDEQYF	TGTGCCAGCAGTCCACGCTTAACAGGGGACGAGCAGTACTTC
TRBV5-1	-	-	TRBJ2-7	CASKRQEGQGEQYF	TGCGCCAGCAAGAGACAGGAAGGGCAAGGCGAGCAGTACTTC
TRBV7-8	-	-	TRBJ1-3	CASSLSGNTIYF	TGTGCCAGCAGCCTCTCTGGAAACACCATATATTTT
TRBV28	-	-	TRBJ1-2	CASSLSLLYGYTF	TGTGCCAGCAGTTTATCCCTCCTCTATGGCTACACCTTC
TRBV19	-	-	TRBJ2-1	CASSIVGGPGEQFF	TGTGCCAGTAGTATCGTCGGAGGGCCTGGGGAGCAGTTCTTC
TRBV29-1	TRBD1	-	TRBJ1-1	CSVRGQMNTEAFF	TGCAGCGTGAGGGGGCAGATGAACACTGAAGCTTTCTTT
TRBV28	-	-	TRBJ1-2	CASERAGKGLGYTF	TGTGCCAGCGAACGGGCAGGGAAAGGGCTTGGCTACACCTTC
TRBV5-6	-	-	TRBJ2-1	CASRRTDEQFF	TGTGCCAGCAGAAGGACTGATGAGCAGTTCTTC
TRBV5-1	TRBD1	-	TRBJ2-2	CASSLPGGYTGELFF	TGCGCCAGCAGCTTGCCAGGGGGCTACACCGGGGAGCTGTTTTTT
TRBV7-3	TRBD2	-	TRBJ2-2	CASSPGTSRITGELFF	TGTGCCAGCAGCCCCGGGACTAGCAGAATCACCGGGGAGCTGTTTTTT
TRBV18	TRBD1	-	TRBJ1-5	CASSGTEDQPQHF	TGTGCCAGCTCCGGGACAGAAGATCAGCCCCAGCATTTT
TRBV9	-	-	TRBJ2-5	CASSVGSGVETQYF	TGTGCCAGCAGCGTAGGAAGCGGCGTCGAGACCCAGTACTTC
TRBV7-2	-	-	TRBJ1-6	CASSLVGIRVEESPLHF	TGTGCCAGCAGCTTAGTAGGGATCAGGGTAGAGGAGTCACCCCTCCACTTT
TRBV4-3	TRBD2	-	TRBJ2-1	CASSRSGRLADEQFF	TGCGCCAGCAGCCGTAGCGGGAGGTTAGCGGATGAGCAGTTCTTC
TRBV6-6	TRBD1	-	TRBJ2-3	CASSPDRGTDTQYF	TGTGCCAGCAGTCCCGACAGGGGCACAGATACGCAGTATTTT
TRBV7-9	-	-	TRBJ2-6	CASSFTVSGANVLTF	TGTGCCAGCAGCTTTACAGTATCTGGGGCCAACGTCCTGACTTTC
TRBV11-2	-	-	TRBJ1-3	CASSQDLISGNTIYF	TGTGCCAGCAGCCAGGACTTAATCTCTGGAAACACCATATATTTT
TRBV18	TRBD1	few	TRBJ1-4	CASSLSTGAKEKLFF	TGTGCCAGCTCACTCTCGACAGGGGCGAAGGAAAAACTGTTTTTT
TRBV19	TRBD1	-	TRBJ1-2	CASSQGGADYGYTF	TGTGCCAGTAGCCAAGGGGGCGCGGACTATGGCTACACCTTC
TRBV10-3	TRBD1	-	TRBJ2-7	CAIRPGQSNYEQYF	TGTGCCATCAGACCGGGACAGAGCAACTACGAGCAGTACTTC
TRBV4-3	TRBD1	-	TRBJ1-5	CASSQKTGGNSNQPQHF	TGCGCCAGCAGCCAAAAGACAGGGGGAAATAGCAATCAGCCCCAGCATTTT
TRBV4-3	-	-	TRBJ1-4	CASSQVVWSLTEKATNEKLFF	TGCGCCAGCAGCCAAGTTGTGTGGTCTTTGACAGAAAAAGCAACTAATGAAAAACTGTTTTTT
TRBV2	-	-	TRBJ2-1	CASRSQVNEQFF	TGTGCCAGCAGGAGCCAAGTCAATGAGCAGTTCTTC
TRBV7-2	-	-	TRBJ2-7	CASSLTGSGAYEQYF	TGTGCCAGCAGCTTAACAGGGAGCGGCGCCTACGAGCAGTACTTC
TRBV6-5	TRBD1	-	TRBJ2-7	CASLKQGHREQYF	TGTGCCAGCCTCAAACAGGGGCATCGGGAGCAGTACTTC
TRBV7-2	-	-	TRBJ2-7	CASSSLAILGEQYF	TGTGCCAGCAGCTCCCTAGCGATTTTGGGCGAGCAGTACTTC
TRBV19	TRBD2	-	TRBJ2-7	CASSLWGRAGDEQYF	TGTGCCAGTAGTCTTTGGGGGAGGGCAGGCGACGAGCAGTACTTC
TRBV28	TRBD2	-	TRBJ2-1	CASSLSGGFYNEQFF	TGTGCCAGCAGCCTTAGCGGGGGATTCTACAATGAGCAGTTCTTC
TRBV14	-	-	TRBJ1-2	CASSQAGVVAGYTF	TGTGCCAGCAGCCAAGCAGGGGTCGTGGCTGGCTACACCTTC
TRBV28	-	few	TRBJ1-1	CASSSQVVAFF	TGTGCCAGCAGTTCCCAGGTTGTAGCTTTCTTT
TRBV5-4	-	-	TRBJ1-6	CASSYSSTRNSPLHF	TGTGCCAGCAGCTACTCGAGTACGAGGAATTCACCCCTCCACTTT
TRBV4-2	-	few	TRBJ1-2	CASSHMQGNGYTF	TGTGCCAGCAGCCACATGCAGGGGAATGGCTACACCTTC
TRBV10-2	-	few	TRBJ1-3	CASSAGGTGNTIYF	TGCGCCAGCAGTGCCGGCGGAACTGGAAACACCATATATTTT
TRBV9	TRBD1	-	TRBJ1-1	CASSVQDRGPLNTEAFF	TGTGCCAGCAGCGTACAGGACAGGGGACCCTTGAACACTGAAGCTTTCTTT
TRBV18	TRBD2	-	TRBJ2-3	CASSPSTLAGADTQYF	TGTGCCAGCTCACCCTCAACGCTAGCGGGAGCGGATACGCAGTATTTT
TRBV14	-	-	TRBJ1-2	CASSPSGGANYGYTF	TGTGCCAGCAGCCCCTCGGGAGGAGCTAACTATGGCTACACCTTC
TRBV28	TRBD1	-	TRBJ1-2	CASSSGQGNYGYTF	TGTGCCAGCAGCAGTGGACAGGGAAACTATGGCTACACCTTC
TRBV11-2	-	-	TRBJ1-1	CATSGGLEFEAFF	TGTGCCACCTCCGGGGGACTGGAATTTGAAGCTTTCTTT
TRBV9	-	once	TRBJ1-2	CASSLSTGFGYTF	TGTGCCAGCAGCCTCTCTACAGGGTTTGGCTACACCTTC
TRBV7-8	-	-	TRBJ1-6	CASSLGWPDNNSPLHF	TGTGCCAGCAGCTTAGGATGGCCAGACAATAATTCACCCCTCCACTTT